The clone carrying this T cell receptor beta chain has a single count. The data were obtained in a study of T cell changes during pregnancy in multiple sclerosis. The repertoire was sequenced with immunoSEQ multiplex PCR; TCRdb's copy has only in-frame clones and lacks some. The sample shows under 45,000 clones, around nine tenths of them seen only once. This material consisted of CD4+ T cells from peripheral blood mononuclear cells, taken in the first trimester of pregnancy. The origin of this receptor is a female donor with multiple sclerosis, enrolled in a pregnancy study.

As DNA, the CDR3 is TGTGCCAGCAGCCCCCCGACGGGTAATGAAAAACTGTTTTTT. Amino acids: CASSPPTGNEKLFF. The chain links TRBV7-9 to TRBJ1-4; D not certain. V lost 5 bases and J 4 bases, leaving 11 bases between the germline ends. CDR3 length: 14 residues. Germline CDR1 is SEHNR and CDR2 is FQNEAQ (reference sequence).